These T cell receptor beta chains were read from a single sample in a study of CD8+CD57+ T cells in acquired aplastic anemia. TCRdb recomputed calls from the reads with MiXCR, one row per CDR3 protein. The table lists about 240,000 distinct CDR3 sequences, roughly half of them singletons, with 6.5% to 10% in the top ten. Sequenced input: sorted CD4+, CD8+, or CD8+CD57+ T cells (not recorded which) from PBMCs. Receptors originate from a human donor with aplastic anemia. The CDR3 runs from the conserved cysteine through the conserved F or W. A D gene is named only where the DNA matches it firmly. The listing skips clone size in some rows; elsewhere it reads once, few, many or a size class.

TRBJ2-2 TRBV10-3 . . TGTGCCATCAGTACCGGGCCCAACACCGGGGAGCTGTTTTTT CAISTGPNTGELFF
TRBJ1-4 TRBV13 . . TGTGCCAGCAGCCAGGACTTTGTCCTGAAGAGTGAAAAACTGTTTTTT CASSQDFVLKSEKLFF
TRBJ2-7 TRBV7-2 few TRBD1 TGTGCCAGCAGCTTCCGGATGGGACAGGGGTACGAGCAGTACTTC CASSFRMGQGYEQYF
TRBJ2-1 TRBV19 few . TGTGCCAGTAGTACCCATAAGGACTCGGGAGAGCAGTTCTTC CASSTHKDSGEQFF
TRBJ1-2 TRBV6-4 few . TGTGCCAGCAGTTACTCATCTGGGGGAAGAAGTGGCTACACCTTC CASSYSSGGRSGYTF
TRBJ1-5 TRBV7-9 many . TGTGCCAGCCGGGGACCTTATAGCAATCAGCCCCAGCATTTT CASRGPYSNQPQHF
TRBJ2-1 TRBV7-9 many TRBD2 TGTGCCAGCAGCCAACTAGCGCAATTTTACAATGAGCAGTTCTTC CASSQLAQFYNEQFF
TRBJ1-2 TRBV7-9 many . TGTGCCAGCAGCTTACGAAGGTCGCAGGTCGGTGGTCTCGGTGGCTACACCTTC CASSLRRSQVGGLGGYTF
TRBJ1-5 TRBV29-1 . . TGCAGCGTTGTCGAGGAGAGGGGCAATCAGCCCCAGCATTTT CSVVEERGNQPQHF
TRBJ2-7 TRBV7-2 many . TGTGCCAGCAGCTCACTTTTCGACCCGTATTACGAGCAGTACTTC CASSSLFDPYYEQYF
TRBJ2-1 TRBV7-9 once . TGTGCCAGCAGCCCCGAAAGGCGTTATAGCTCCTACAATGAGCAGTTCTTC CASSPERRYSSYNEQFF
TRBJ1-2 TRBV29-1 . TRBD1 TGCAGCGTCGTCGGGACAGGGCATGGCTACACCTTC CSVVGTGHGYTF
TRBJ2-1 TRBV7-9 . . TGCGCCAGCAGCCTCCTGACCTGCAATGAGCAGTTCTTC CASSLLTCNEQFF
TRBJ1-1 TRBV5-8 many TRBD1 TGTGCCAGCAGCTCCAAGGGACAGGGGAACACTGAAGCTTTCTTT CASSSKGQGNTEAFF
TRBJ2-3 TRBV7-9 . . TGTGCCAGCAGTTTATATCCCGGAAAAGAGGATACGCAGTATTTT CASSLYPGKEDTQYF
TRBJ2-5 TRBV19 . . TGTGCCAGTAGTATCGAGGGGGATCGGGGGGAACAAGAGACCCAGTACTTC CASSIEGDRGEQETQYF
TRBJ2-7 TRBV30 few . TGTGCCTGGAGTGGGACAGCCGTCCCCTACGAGCAGTACTTC CAWSGTAVPYEQYF
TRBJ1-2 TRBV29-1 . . TGCAGCGTTGAAGTAATACGGAACTATGGCTACACCTTC CSVEVIRNYGYTF
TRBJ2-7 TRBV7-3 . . TGTGCCAGCTCAAGGGACGGATCCTCCTACGAGCAGTACTTC CASSRDGSSYEQYF
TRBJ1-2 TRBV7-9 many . TGTGCCAGCAGCACAACCCTGGGGGGAACTAACTATGGCTACACCTTC CASSTTLGGTNYGYTF
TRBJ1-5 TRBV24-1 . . TGTGCCACCAGTGAGCCCGGGGGGCCCAATCAGCCCCAGCATTTT CATSEPGGPNQPQHF
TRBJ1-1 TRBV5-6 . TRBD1 TGTGCCAGCAGCGTGCGGACAGGGGGCGCGTACAACACTGAAGCTTTCTTT CASSVRTGGAYNTEAFF
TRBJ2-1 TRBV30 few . TGTGCCTGGCAAGGACAGACCTACTACAATGAGCAGTTCTTC CAWQGQTYYNEQFF
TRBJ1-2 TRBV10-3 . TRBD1 TGTGCCATCAGTGACACTGAGGGGGCGGACTATGGCTACACCTTC CAISDTEGADYGYTF
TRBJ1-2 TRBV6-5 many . TGTGCCAGCAGTCCAGGAGTGGCTTTACACCATGGCTACACCTTC CASSPGVALHHGYTF
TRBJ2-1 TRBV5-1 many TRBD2 TGCGCCAGCAGTCCCCGGACTAGCGGGACCTACAATGAGCAGTTCTTC CASSPRTSGTYNEQFF
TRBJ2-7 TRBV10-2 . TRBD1 TGCGCCAGCAGTGGGACAGGGTACCACGAGCAGTACTTC CASSGTGYHEQYF
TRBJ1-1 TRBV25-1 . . TGTGCCAGCAGTGGTGCGGGGGGCACTGAAGCTTTCTTT CASSGAGGTEAFF
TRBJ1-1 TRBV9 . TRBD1 TGTGCCAGCAGCGTAGGGGACAGGGCGAACACTGAAGCTTTCTTT CASSVGDRANTEAFF
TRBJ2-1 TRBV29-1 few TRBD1 TGCAGCGTTGATAGACAGGGCAATGAGCAGTTCTTC CSVDRQGNEQFF
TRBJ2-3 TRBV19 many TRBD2 TGTGCCAGTACCCCAGCGGGAGGCACAGATACGCAGTATTTT CASTPAGGTDTQYF
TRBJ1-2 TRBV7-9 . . TGTGCCGGCCAGGCGGATGGCTACACCTTC CAGQADGYTF
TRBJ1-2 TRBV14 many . TGTGCCAGCAGCCAAGGGGCCGCCCCCTCCTATGGCTACACCTTC CASSQGAAPSYGYTF
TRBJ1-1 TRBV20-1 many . TGCAGTGCTAGAGAGACTATGGGGGGTAACACTGAAGCTTTCTTT CSARETMGGNTEAFF
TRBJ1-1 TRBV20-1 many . TGCAGGGGCCAGTGGGATGTAAACACTGAAGCTTTCTTT CRGQWDVNTEAFF
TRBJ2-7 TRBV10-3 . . TGTGCCAGCAGTCAAAGTGATGGGGGCTACGAGCAGCACTTC CASSQSDGGYEQHF
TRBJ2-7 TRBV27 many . TGTGCCAGCAGTTTAGGTCGGGGAGATTACGAGCAGTACTTC CASSLGRGDYEQYF
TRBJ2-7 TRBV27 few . TGTGCCAGCAGCCAATACAAGGGGGTGGGGGAGCAGTACTTC CASSQYKGVGEQYF
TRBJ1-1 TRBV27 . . TGTGCCAGCAGTTTCCGGGACGTCGGGACTGAAGCTTTCTTT CASSFRDVGTEAFF
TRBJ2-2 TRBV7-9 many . TGTGCCAGCAGGCCTCCGGGACCCATCCCCGGCAACACCGGGGAGCTGTTTTTT CASRPPGPIPGNTGELFF
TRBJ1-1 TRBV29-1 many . TGCAGCGTTGAACGGGGTAGGTGGGACACTGAAGCTTTCTTT CSVERGRWDTEAFF
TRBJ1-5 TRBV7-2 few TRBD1 TGTGCCAGCAGCCCGGACAGGGGGGTACAGCCCCAGCATTTT CASSPDRGVQPQHF
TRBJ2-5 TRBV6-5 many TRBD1 TGTGCCAGCAGTGAGACAGGGAGTCAAGAGACCCAGTACTTC CASSETGSQETQYF
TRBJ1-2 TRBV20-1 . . TGCAGTGCTAGGTTCAAGATTAGGGGAGCCTATGGCTACACCTTC CSARFKIRGAYGYTF
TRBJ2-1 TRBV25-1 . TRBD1 TGTGCCAGCAGTGTGGCCCTACAGGGGAATGAGCAGTTCTTC CASSVALQGNEQFF
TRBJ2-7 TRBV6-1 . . TGTGCCAGCAGTTACTCGTCCCAATCCTACGAGCAGTACTTC CASSYSSQSYEQYF
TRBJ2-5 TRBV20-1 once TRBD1 TGCAGTGCTACAACGGACAGGGGGTTGAGTCAGCCCCAGTACTTC CSATTDRGLSQPQYF
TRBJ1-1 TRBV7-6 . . TGTGCCAGCAGCTTAGAAGTTTTCTTT CASSLEVFF
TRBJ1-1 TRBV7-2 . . TGTGCCAGCAGCCCTCGGGGAGGGCGACGCACTGAAGCTTTCTTT CASSPRGGRRTEAFF
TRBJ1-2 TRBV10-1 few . TGCGCCAGCAGTGAGAACAGGCGGGATGGCTACACCTTC CASSENRRDGYTF
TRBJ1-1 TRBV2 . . TGTGCCAGCAGTGCAGGGACAAGTGAAGCTTTCTTT CASSAGTSEAFF